This T cell receptor beta chain stems from a study of cytotoxic CD8 clonotypes in ibrutinib-treated CLL. Study-wide findings and caveats: Circulating CD8+ T-cell counts were tracked by baseline clonality, which exceeded that of age-matched healthy donors.

A note on this clone: The antigen remains unidentified.

The protocol was immunoSEQ multiplex PCR, while the TCRdb copy is restricted to in-frame clones and leaves out a portion. The data contain about 200,000 clones, 55% to 85% of them singletons. The origin of this receptor is a human donor with chronic lymphocytic leukemia. The sample in question was PBMCs, obtained after 24 months of ibrutinib treatment.

For the CDR3, the DNA is TGTGCCAGCAGTTCGCGGACAGGCCCAACTAATGAAAAACTGTTTTTT. It is translated as CASSSRTGPTNEKLFF. The chain couples TRBV27 to TRBJ1-4; 7 nucleotides agree with TRBD1. Germline V gene data show CDR1 as MNHEY and CDR2 as SMNVEV (reference sequence). V was pared by 4 bases and J by 0 bases, with 5 bases of the junction left unmatched. The CDR3 loop spans 16 amino acids.